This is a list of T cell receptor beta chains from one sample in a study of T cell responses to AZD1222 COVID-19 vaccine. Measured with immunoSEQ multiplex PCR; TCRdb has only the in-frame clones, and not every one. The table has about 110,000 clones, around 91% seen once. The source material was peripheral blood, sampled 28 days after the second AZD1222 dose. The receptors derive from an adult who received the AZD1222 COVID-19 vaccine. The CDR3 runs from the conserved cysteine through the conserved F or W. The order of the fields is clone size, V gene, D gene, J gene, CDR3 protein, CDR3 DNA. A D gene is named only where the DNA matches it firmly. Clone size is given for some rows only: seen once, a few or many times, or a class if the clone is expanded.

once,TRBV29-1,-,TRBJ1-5,CSVGGGNDRSPQHF,TGCAGCGTTGGGGGGGGGAATGACCGCTCCCCCCAGCATTTT
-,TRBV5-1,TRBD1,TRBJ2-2,CASSWDSPNTGELFF,TGCGCCAGCAGCTGGGACAGCCCGAACACCGGGGAGCTGTTTTTT
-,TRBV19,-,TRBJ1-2,CATKGGTAYGYTF,TGTGCCACCAAGGGGGGGACTGCCTATGGCTACACCTTC
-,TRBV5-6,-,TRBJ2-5,CASSLVPGSQETQYF,TGTGCCAGCAGCTTGGTTCCGGGATCCCAAGAGACCCAGTACTTC
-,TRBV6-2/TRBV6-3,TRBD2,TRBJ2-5,CASSYSDSGGETQYF,TGTGCCAGCAGTTACTCGGATAGCGGGGGGGAGACCCAGTACTTC
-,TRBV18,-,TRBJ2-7,CASSPPSSYEQYF,TGTGCCAGCTCACCCCCGAGTTCCTACGAGCAGTACTTC
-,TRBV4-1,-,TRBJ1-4,CASSQGTSGEKLFF,TGCGCCAGCAGCCAAGGGACCAGTGGTGAGAAACTGTTTTTT
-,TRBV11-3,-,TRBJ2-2,CASSLGGGQVTGELFF,TGTGCCAGCAGCTTAGGAGGGGGGCAAGTCACCGGGGAGCTGTTTTTT
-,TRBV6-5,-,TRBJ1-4,CASSYSTWGANEKLFF,TGTGCCAGCAGTTACTCTACGTGGGGAGCTAATGAAAAACTGTTTTTT
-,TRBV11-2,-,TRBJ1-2,CASSLDLGGLGNYGYTF,TGTGCCAGCAGCTTAGATCTGGGTGGGTTAGGTAACTATGGCTACACCTTC
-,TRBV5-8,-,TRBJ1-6,CASSLVPQSSYNSPLHF,TGTGCCAGCAGCTTGGTTCCTCAGAGCTCCTATAATTCACCCCTCCACTTT
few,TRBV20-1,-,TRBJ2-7,CSASPPGHFAYEQYF,TGCAGTGCCAGTCCCCCCGGGCACTTCGCCTACGAGCAGTACTTC
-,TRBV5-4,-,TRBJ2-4,CASSSDGGNIQYF,TGTGCCAGCAGCTCGGACGGTGGGAACATTCAGTACTTC
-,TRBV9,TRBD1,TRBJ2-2,CASSVPFQDRGLAGELFF,TGTGCCAGCAGCGTACCCTTTCAAGACAGGGGGCTAGCCGGGGAGCTGTTTTTT
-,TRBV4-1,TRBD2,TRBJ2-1,CASSHEGLGSNEQFF,TGCGCCAGCAGCCACGAGGGACTAGGGTCCAATGAGCAGTTCTTC